This paragraph covers one T cell receptor beta chain sequence. The specificity of this receptor is unknown. No base-level quality is on record; no much larger clone is a single base apart. Deletion took 1 base off V and 5 bases off J, with a span of 8 bases between the germline ends. Reading from cysteine to phenylalanine, the CDR3 counts 13 amino acids. The retained sequence is limited to the CDR3, 39 bases, with the frame set at the first base. Per the germline V gene (reference sequence), SEHNR is the CDR1 and FQNEAQ is the CDR2. Repertoires were sampled repeatedly over the course of chemoradiotherapy so that clonal expansion in the tumor microenvironment could be followed. The data are from a study of chemoradiotherapy in HPV16-positive cancers (dated by TCRdb to between 2022 and 2023). In terms of the full investigation: Candidate HPV-specific T-cell clones and common TCR motifs were defined through functional T-cell assays on cells from a couple of HPV16-positive patients. TCR repertoires from roughly 87 patients with HPV-related cancers were then used to track the candidate HPV-specific TCRs and motifs. Whether T-cell immunity against the HPV oncoproteins E6 and E7 changes during chemoradiotherapy and whether survival is affected by this immunity were examined in the study. Points the paper makes about the study in general: Only two HPV16-positive patients were used to derive the functional definition of HPV-specific T cells, and the survival association was reported for HPV16-positive patients. In HPV16-positive patients, expansion of HPV-responsive T cells during chemoradiotherapy was found to be associated with improved recurrence-free survival. Expansion of candidate HPV-specific clones and E7-related TCR motifs was observed in the tumor microenvironment during treatment, whereas no such expansion was observed for non-HPV-specific T cells.

The receptor library was made with the immunoSEQ multiplex PCR assay. TCRdb re-hosts the immuneACCESS table, in-frame sequences only. Its copies lack some clones; in the studies checked, an unresolved V gene accounts for under half of them, and the cause for the rest is not known. Here the sample has 12,000 or so clones; roughly 88% occur a single time. The ten largest clones take up around 2.5% of the sample. The source is a human donor with HPV-associated anogenital cancer. Here the chain combines TRBV7-9 and TRBJ1-2; the D gene remains uncertain. The starting material was blood, obtained from a patient who underwent chemoradiotherapy. The DNA sequence is given as TGTGCCAGCAGCTTAGGGACTGGGTATGGCTACACCTTC. Its coded protein is CASSLGTGYGYTF.